Listed below are T cell receptor beta chains from one sample, sequenced in a study of cytotoxic CD8 clonotypes in ibrutinib-treated CLL. The method was immunoSEQ multiplex PCR; TCRdb's version includes in-frame clones alone and lacks a portion of them. The table lists 130,000 to 150,000 clones, approximately 81% of them singletons. The sequenced sample was PBMCs, obtained after 12 months of ibrutinib treatment. These receptors came from a human donor with chronic lymphocytic leukemia. The CDR3 runs from the conserved cysteine through the conserved F or W. The D gene is left open where the match is weak. The size field is filled for only some rows; it gives once, few, many or a size class.

D	size	V	J	CDR3	DNA
NA	NA	TRBV18	TRBJ1-1	CASSPLASNGVTEAFF	TGTGCCAGCTCACCACTCGCGTCTAATGGGGTCACTGAAGCTTTCTTT
NA	NA	TRBV19	TRBJ2-7	CASSIDRGSTHEQYF	TGTGCCAGTAGTATAGATAGGGGCAGCACCCACGAGCAGTACTTC
NA	few	TRBV6-1	TRBJ1-2	CASSDWGSTF	TGTGCCAGCAGTGATTGGGGGAGCACCTTC
NA	few	TRBV7-9	TRBJ2-7	CASSLSSYEQYF	TGTGCCAGCAGCTTGAGTAGCTACGAGCAGTACTTC
NA	NA	TRBV27	TRBJ2-6	CASSGGYTFSGANVLTF	TGTGCCAGCAGCGGGGGTTACACGTTCTCTGGGGCCAACGTCCTGACTTTC
NA	NA	TRBV9	TRBJ2-6	CASSVGASETRRGANVLTF	TGTGCCAGCAGCGTAGGTGCTAGCGAGACAAGACGTGGGGCCAACGTCCTGACTTTC
TRBD2	NA	TRBV19	TRBJ2-4	CASSILAVESAKNIQYF	TGTGCCAGTAGTATTCTAGCGGTTGAGAGCGCCAAAAACATTCAGTACTTC
NA	NA	TRBV2	TRBJ2-3	CASSRTFSTDTQYF	TGTGCCAGCAGTCGTACCTTTAGCACAGATACGCAGTATTTT
NA	NA	TRBV30	TRBJ2-7	CAWSDVGAYEQYF	TGTGCCTGGAGTGATGTGGGGGCCTACGAGCAGTACTTC
TRBD2	once	TRBV30	TRBJ2-7	CAWRKTSGASYEQYF	TGTGCCTGGAGAAAGACTAGCGGGGCCTCCTACGAGCAGTACTTC
NA	once	TRBV5-3	TRBJ2-7	CARSSLGPTYEQYF	TGTGCCAGAAGCTCCCTTGGTCCTACCTACGAGCAGTACTTC
TRBD2	few	TRBV27	TRBJ2-7	CASSLSDRLAGEQYF	TGTGCCAGCAGTTTATCAGATCGACTAGCAGGCGAGCAGTACTTC
NA	few	TRBV27	TRBJ2-7	CASSLKGISAVSYEQYF	TGTGCCAGCAGTTTAAAAGGGATTAGCGCGGTATCCTACGAGCAGTACTTC
TRBD1	NA	TRBV7-8	TRBJ1-5	CASSLVPGQGVQPQHF	TGTGCCAGCAGCTTAGTTCCTGGACAGGGAGTGCAGCCCCAGCATTTT
TRBD1	once	TRBV27	TRBJ1-2	CASSSRTDRPSHTYGYTF	TGTGCCAGCAGTTCACGAACGGACAGGCCCTCTCACACCTATGGCTACACCTTC
NA	few	TRBV27	TRBJ2-7	CASSFRPETITYEQYF	TGTGCCAGCAGTTTTAGGCCAGAGACAATAACCTACGAGCAGTACTTC
TRBD1	NA	TRBV27	TRBJ2-7	CASRTGQSYEQYF	TGTGCCAGCAGGACGGGACAGTCCTACGAGCAGTACTTC
NA	NA	TRBV27	TRBJ2-3	CASRTITDTQYF	TGTGCCAGCAGGACTATCACAGATACGCAGTATTTT
NA	NA	TRBV4-2	TRBJ1-3	CASSQVGGADGNTIYF	TGTGCCAGCAGCCAAGTGGGGGGGGCGGATGGAAACACCATATATTTT
NA	few	TRBV19	TRBJ2-2	CASSIGRELFF	TGTGCCAGTAGTATTGGTAGGGAGCTGTTTTTT
NA	NA	TRBV5-1	TRBJ2-1	CASSLALGRNEQFF	TGCGCCAGCAGCTTGGCACTCGGTCGCAATGAGCAGTTCTTC
NA	NA	TRBV29-1	TRBJ2-3	CSVVVWPSSTDTQYF	TGCAGCGTTGTGGTATGGCCATCTAGCACAGATACGCAGTATTTT
NA	few	TRBV9	TRBJ2-5	CASSVSHGGEETQYF	TGTGCCAGCAGCGTAAGTCACGGGGGCGAAGAGACCCAGTACTTC
NA	NA	TRBV7-9	TRBJ2-7	CASRDWGRTEQYF	TGTGCCAGCAGGGACTGGGGTAGGACCGAGCAGTACTTC
TRBD1	NA	TRBV7-2	TRBJ1-1	CASRYRGEVTEAFF	TGTGCCAGCAGGTACAGGGGTGAGGTCACTGAAGCTTTCTTT
TRBD2	NA	TRBV19	TRBJ2-1	CASSSRGLAGGNEQFF	TGTGCCAGTAGTTCGAGAGGACTAGCGGGAGGCAATGAGCAGTTCTTC
NA	NA	TRBV5-1	TRBJ1-4	CASSFIPDNEKLFF	TGCGCCAGCAGCTTTATACCCGATAATGAAAAACTGTTTTTT
NA	NA	TRBV6-1	TRBJ2-7	CASYFYEQYF	TGTGCCAGCTACTTCTACGAGCAGTACTTC
NA	NA	TRBV15	TRBJ2-7	CATSRAPAGGDYEQYF	TGTGCCACCAGCAGAGCCCCAGCTGGCGGGGACTACGAGCAGTACTTC
TRBD1	NA	TRBV6-6	TRBJ2-7	CASSQQGLGEQYF	TGTGCCAGCAGCCAACAGGGGTTGGGCGAGCAGTACTTC
TRBD2	NA	TRBV7-9	TRBJ2-7	CASSPLAGGPYEQYF	TGTGCCAGCAGCCCTTTAGCGGGAGGGCCGTACGAGCAGTACTTC
TRBD2	NA	TRBV9	TRBJ2-2	CASSLRTSGSGELFF	TGTGCCAGCAGCTTACGGACTAGCGGGAGTGGGGAGCTGTTTTTT
TRBD2	NA	TRBV5-1	TRBJ2-1	CASSSTSLAEVSNEQFF	TGCGCCAGCAGCTCCACTTCACTAGCGGAGGTCTCCAATGAGCAGTTCTTC
NA	NA	TRBV5-4	TRBJ2-6	CASSIEGTGNVLTF	TGTGCCAGCAGCATTGAAGGGACGGGCAACGTCCTGACTTTC
NA	NA	TRBV5-1	TRBJ2-1	CASSERDRRNLVRYNEQFF	TGCGCCAGCAGCGAGAGGGACCGAAGAAATTTAGTGCGCTACAATGAGCAGTTCTTC
NA	NA	TRBV18	TRBJ1-3	CASSPIFEGTGNTIYF	TGTGCCAGCTCACCTATTTTTGAAGGAACCGGGAACACCATATATTTT
NA	NA	TRBV11-2	TRBJ1-1	CASSRGGTEAFF	TGTGCCAGCAGCCGGGGGGGCACTGAAGCTTTCTTT
NA	NA	TRBV6-5	TRBJ1-1	CASSFTTPEAFF	TGTGCCAGCAGTTTCACGACCCCCGAAGCTTTCTTT
TRBD2	NA	TRBV4-1	TRBJ2-1	CASSQRTSGRINEQFF	TGCGCCAGCAGCCAACGGACTAGCGGGAGAATAAATGAGCAGTTCTTC
NA	few	TRBV7-6	TRBJ2-7	CASSFGVDEQYF	TGTGCCAGCAGCTTCGGGGTAGACGAGCAGTACTTC
NA	NA	TRBV5-1	TRBJ2-4	CASRSPSGNIQYF	TGCGCCAGCAGGTCCCCCTCGGGAAACATTCAGTACTTC
NA	NA	TRBV6-1	TRBJ2-7	CASSELKDSSYEQYF	TGTGCCAGCAGTGAACTCAAGGACAGCTCCTACGAGCAGTACTTC
NA	NA	TRBV7-8	TRBJ2-7	CASSLSRGYYEQYF	TGTGCCAGCAGCTTAAGCCGGGGATACTACGAGCAGTACTTC
NA	NA	TRBV19	TRBJ1-5	CASSPEGQNSNQPQHF	TGTGCCAGTAGTCCTGAAGGACAAAATTCAAATCAGCCCCAGCATTTT
NA	NA	TRBV27	TRBJ2-1	CASSLVVRGEQFF	TGTGCCAGCAGTTTGGTCGTCAGAGGTGAGCAGTTCTTC
NA	NA	TRBV5-4	TRBJ2-7	CASSLVASSYEQYF	TGTGCCAGCAGCTTGGTGGCAAGCTCCTACGAGCAGTACTTC
NA	NA	TRBV7-9	TRBJ1-1	CASSFTGMGTEAFF	TGTGCCAGCAGCTTTACAGGGATGGGCACTGAAGCTTTCTTT